A single sample gave rise to the 15 T cell receptor beta chains below, sequenced in a study of cytomegalovirus exposure and HLA in healthy donors. Use of 60 Vbeta and 13 Jbeta primers characterized the PCR. Assay: immunoSEQ multiplex PCR; the TCRdb copy retains only in-frame clones and omits some. The data contain 30,000 to 40,000 clones, roughly 88% of them singletons. The sequenced material came from PBMCs. All receptors come from a woman between 40 and 55 years old in good health and CMV-seropositive.

J is TRBJ2-1 and V is TRBV2, with 10 bases aligning to TRBD2. The CDR3 is made up of 15 amino acids. Germline V gene sequence: CDR1 SNHLY, CDR2 FYNNEI. The junction had 5 bases not matched to a gene; V was cut back by 4 bases and J by 5 bases. CDR3 nucleotides: TGTGCCAGCAGTGGATGGACTAGCGGTAACAATGAGCAGTTCTTC. Amino acid sequence: CASSGWTSGNNEQFF.

This CDR3 reads CASSLVPGSTGELFF. CDR3 bases: TGTGCCAGCAGCTTAGTCCCGGGGAGCACCGGGGAGCTGTTTTTT. The chain joins TRBV7-2 to TRBJ2-2; D may be TRBD2 (5 bases). The CDR3 is 15 amino acids. The germline V gene encodes CDR1 SGHTA and CDR2 FQGNSA. Trimming took 1 base from V and 4 from J, leaving 10 bases between them. The variable domain in full, completed from reference TRBV7-2 and TRBJ2-2, reads GAGVSQSPSNKVTEKGKDVELRCDPISGHTALYWYRQSLGQGLEFLIYFQGNSAPDKSGLPSDRFSAERTGGSVSTLTIQRTQQEDSAVYLCASSLVPGSTGELFFGEGSRLTVL.

The sample holds one count of this clone. The chain couples TRBV7-9 to TRBJ1-1, with TRBD1 identical over 8 bases. Germline trimming cut 3 bases from V and 5 bases from J; bases unmatched to any gene: 2. The CDR3 runs 13 residues. Per germline, CDR1 SEHNR and CDR2 FQNEAQ (reference sequence). CDR3 residues: CASSFDRGTEAFF. In DNA form, the CDR3 reads TGTGCCAGCAGCTTCGACAGGGGTACTGAAGCTTTCTTT. The whole variable domain, filled in from reference TRBV7-9 and TRBJ1-1, reads DTGVSQNPRHKITKRGQNVTFRCDPISEHNRLYWYRQTLGQGPEFLTYFQNEAQLEKSRLLSDRFSAERPKGSFSTLEIQRTEQGDSAMYLCASSFDRGTEAFFGQGTRLTVV.

The V and J genes are TRBV5-5 and TRBJ1-5, with TRBD1 identical over 8 bases. The germline V gene has CDR1 SGHKS and CDR2 YYEKEE (reference sequence). V lost 7 bases and J lost 5; bases outside the gene matches: 5. The CDR3 consists of 13 residues. The CDR3: CASGTGGHQPQHF. The CDR3 DNA is TGTGCCAGCGGCACAGGGGGGCATCAGCCCCAGCATTTT. Together with reference TRBV5-5 and TRBJ1-5, the CDR3 gives the full variable domain: DAGVTQSPTHLIKTRGQQVTLRCSPISGHKSVSWYQQVLGQGPQFIFQYYEKEERGRGNFPDRFSARQFPNYSSELNVNALLLGDSALYLCASGTGGHQPQHFGDGTRLSIL.

Concerning this clone itself: A read error may account for a junction end that differs from germline. This rearrangement joins TRBV7-2 to TRBJ2-7; D ambiguous. There are 11 residues in the CDR3. The germline gives CDR1 SGHTA, CDR2 FQGNSA. Here the CDR3 DNA reads TGTGCCAGCAGCTTAGCCTACCAGCAGTACTTC. Protein sequence: CASSLAYQQYF. Based on the CDR3 plus reference TRBV7-2 and TRBJ2-7, the full variable domain is GAGVSQSPSNKVTEKGKDVELRCDPISGHTALYWYRQSLGQGLEFLIYFQGNSAPDKSGLPSDRFSAERTGGSVSTLTIQRTQQEDSAVYLCASSLAYQQYFGPGTRLTVT.

Notes on this clone: The same CDR3 arises from other DNA sequences in this sample as well. The rearrangement uses TRBV18 and TRBJ2-2; 7 nucleotides align to TRBD2. The germline CDR1 and CDR2 sequences are KGHSH and LQKENI. CDR3 size: 16 residues. The V gene end was trimmed by 0 bases and the J gene end by 2 bases; junction bases not matched to a gene: 3. CDR3: CASSPPTGGNTGELFF. The CDR3, as DNA: TGTGCCAGCTCACCACCGACGGGGGGAAACACCGGGGAGCTGTTTTTT.

This chain uses TRBV27 with TRBJ2-5; D may be TRBD2 (6 bases). Germline V gene sequence: CDR1 MNHEY, CDR2 SMNVEV (reference sequence). Between the trimmed V and J ends, which lost 3 bases and 5 bases, there was a span of 13 bases. There are 14 residues in the CDR3. The CDR3 sequence: CASSLAWGVETQYF. In DNA form, the CDR3 reads TGTGCCAGCAGTTTGGCGTGGGGGGTGGAGACCCAGTACTTC.

CDR3 residues: CASTGQAYEKLFF. The DNA of the CDR3 is TGTGCCAGCACGGGACAGGCTTACGAAAAACTGTTTTTT. This chain connects TRBV2 to TRBJ1-4; 8 positions agree with TRBD1. The CDR3 runs to 13 residues. J gave up 8 bases and V 7 bases, and 6 bases lay outside the gene matches. Per germline, CDR1 SNHLY and CDR2 FYNNEI.

The CDR3 DNA reads as TGTGCCAGCTCAGGCGGCAGCTCCTATAATTCACCCCTCCACTTT. Its protein is CASSGGSSYNSPLHF. This chain links TRBV18 with TRBJ1-6; D is uncertain. This CDR3 contains 15 residues. Germline CDR1 KGHSH, CDR2 LQKENI. V lost 5 bases, J lost 0 bases, and 8 bases lay in between. Full variable domain (missing parts from reference TRBV18 and TRBJ1-6): NAGVMQNPRHLVRRRGQEARLRCSPMKGHSHVYWYRQLPEEGLKFMVYLQKENIIDESGMPKERFSAEFPKEGPSILRIQQVVRGDSAAYFCASSGGSSYNSPLHFGNGTRLTVT.

The CDR3 here is CASLPKIAGGLYNEQFF. The CDR3 DNA is TGTGCCAGCCTCCCCAAAATAGCGGGGGGTCTTTACAATGAGCAGTTCTTC. The chain combines TRBV18 with TRBJ2-1; 10 bases match TRBD2. The CDR3 extends over 17 amino acids. Germline-derived CDR1 and CDR2 are KGHSH and LQKENI. V was clipped by 8 bases and J by 4 bases; unmatched bases: 14.

The V gene is TRBV7-9, the J gene TRBJ1-1, with D unclear. This CDR3 is built from 14 residues. Germline V CDR1 and CDR2: SEHNR, FQNEAQ (reference sequence). With 3 bases removed from V and 4 bases from J, the gap between germline ends came to 12 bases. CDR3 sequence: CASSFPSAGTEAFF. The CDR3 coding sequence is TGTGCCAGCAGCTTTCCGTCGGCGGGCACTGAAGCTTTCTTT.

The rearrangement uses TRBV6-1 and TRBJ2-7, with D perhaps matching TRBD2 (6 bases). Germline V gene sequence: CDR1 MNHNS, CDR2 SASEGT. The CDR3 runs to 12 residues. Between the trimmed V and J ends, which lost 10 bases and 1 base, there was a span of 11 bases. The DNA for the CDR3 is TGTGCCACTTGGGCGGGGTCCTACGAGCAGTACTTC. It specifies CATWAGSYEQYF.

The gene calls are TRBV30 and TRBJ2-3, with D possibly being TRBD2 (5 bases). Germline values: CDR1 GTSNPN, CDR2 SVGIG (reference sequence). Trimming removed 0 bases at V and 2 bases at J, with 15 bases between. The CDR3 runs to 16 residues. The CDR3 is CAWSVARVGYTDTQYF. Here the CDR3 DNA reads TGTGCCTGGAGTGTAGCGAGGGTAGGCTACACAGATACGCAGTATTTT.

The sample holds one count of this clone. V is TRBV4-3 and J is TRBJ1-4; TRBD1 matches at 9 bases. V was clipped by 2 bases and J by 8 bases; unmatched bases: 15. Germline V gene sequence: CDR1 LGHNA, CDR2 YSLEER. The CDR3 spans 18 residues. DNA for the CDR3: TGCGCCAGCAGCCAATTCGGACAGGGGTCCACCCAGGGGGAAAAACTGTTTTTT. This gives the protein CASSQFGQGSTQGEKLFF.

This chain connects TRBV28 to TRBJ1-1; 9 nucleotides match TRBD1. The length of the CDR3 is 15 residues. Germline loops: CDR1 MDHEN, CDR2 SYDVKM. V dropped 0 bases and J dropped 7; count of bases not matched to a gene: 6. In DNA form, the CDR3 reads TGTGCCAGCAGTTTATGGACAGGGGGTTACTTTGAAGCTTTCTTT. Protein product: CASSLWTGGYFEAFF.